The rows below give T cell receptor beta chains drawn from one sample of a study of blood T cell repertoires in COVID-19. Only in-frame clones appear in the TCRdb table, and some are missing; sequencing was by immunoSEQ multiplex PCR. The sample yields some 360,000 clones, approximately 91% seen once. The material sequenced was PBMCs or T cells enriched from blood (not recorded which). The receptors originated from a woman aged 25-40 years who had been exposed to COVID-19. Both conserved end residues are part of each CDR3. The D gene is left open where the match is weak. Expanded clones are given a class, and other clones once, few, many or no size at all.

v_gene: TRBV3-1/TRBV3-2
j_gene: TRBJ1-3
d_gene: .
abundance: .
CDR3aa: CASSQGWGGGNTIYF
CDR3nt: TGTGCCAGCAGCCAGGGGTGGGGCGGTGGAAACACCATATATTTT

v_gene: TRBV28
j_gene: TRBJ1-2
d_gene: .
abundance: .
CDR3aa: CASRTGTLGGYTF
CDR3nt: TGTGCCAGCAGGACCGGGACACTCGGGGGCTACACCTTC

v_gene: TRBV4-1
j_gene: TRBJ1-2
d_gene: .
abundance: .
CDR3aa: CASSQERGGYTF
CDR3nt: TGCGCCAGCAGCCAAGAAAGGGGGGGCTACACCTTC

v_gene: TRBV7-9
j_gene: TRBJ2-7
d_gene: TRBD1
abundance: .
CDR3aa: CASSLKGQGWYF
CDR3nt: TGTGCCAGCAGCTTAAAGGGACAGGGGTGGTACTTC

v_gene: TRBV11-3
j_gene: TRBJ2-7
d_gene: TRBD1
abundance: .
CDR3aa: CASSSRSTGGTHEQYF
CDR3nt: TGTGCCAGCAGCTCAAGATCAACAGGGGGCACACACGAGCAGTACTTC

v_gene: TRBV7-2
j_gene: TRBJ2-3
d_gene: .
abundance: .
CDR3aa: CASSLDPTQTGDTQYF
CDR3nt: TGTGCCAGCAGCTTAGATCCGACCCAAACAGGAGATACGCAGTATTTT

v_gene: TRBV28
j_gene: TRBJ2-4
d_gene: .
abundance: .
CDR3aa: CASGPTGIQYF
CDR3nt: TGTGCCAGCGGGCCGACCGGCATTCAGTACTTC

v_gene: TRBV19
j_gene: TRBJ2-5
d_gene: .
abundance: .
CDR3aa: CASSIESGGGRTQYF
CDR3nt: TGTGCCAGTAGTATTGAGTCGGGTGGAGGGCGGACCCAGTACTTC

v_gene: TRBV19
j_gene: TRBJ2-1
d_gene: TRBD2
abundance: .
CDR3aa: CASSMVRGDEQFF
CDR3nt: TGTGCCAGTAGTATGGTCCGGGGGGATGAGCAGTTCTTC

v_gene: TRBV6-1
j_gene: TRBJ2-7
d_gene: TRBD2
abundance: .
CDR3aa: CASSERASGRSEQYF
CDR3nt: TGTGCCAGCAGTGAAAGGGCTAGCGGGAGGAGCGAGCAGTACTTC

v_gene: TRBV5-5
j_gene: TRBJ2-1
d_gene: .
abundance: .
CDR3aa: CASSLSVRGGVNNEQFF
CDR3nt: TGTGCCAGCAGCTTGTCAGTGCGAGGGGGTGTAAACAATGAGCAGTTCTTC

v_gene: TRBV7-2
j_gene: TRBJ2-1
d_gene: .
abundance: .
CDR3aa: CASSLRGSNNEQFF
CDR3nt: TGTGCCAGCAGCTTACGAGGCAGCAACAATGAGCAGTTCTTC

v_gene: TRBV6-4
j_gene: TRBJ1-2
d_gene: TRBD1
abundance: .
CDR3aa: CASSDSGTGLPHGYTF
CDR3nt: TGTGCCAGCAGTGACTCAGGGACAGGGCTACCACATGGCTACACCTTC

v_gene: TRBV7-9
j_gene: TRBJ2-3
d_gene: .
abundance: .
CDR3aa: CASSTPSRTNTDTQYF
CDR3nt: TGTGCCAGCAGTACGCCTAGCAGGACTAACACAGATACGCAGTATTTT

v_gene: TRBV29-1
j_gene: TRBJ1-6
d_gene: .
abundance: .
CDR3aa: CSVGQNNSPLHF
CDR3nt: TGCAGCGTTGGGCAGAATAATTCACCCCTCCACTTT

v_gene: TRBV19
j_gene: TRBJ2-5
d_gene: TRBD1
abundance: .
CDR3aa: CASSMGQGAKETQYF
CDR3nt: TGTGCCAGTAGTATGGGACAGGGGGCGAAGGAGACCCAGTACTTC

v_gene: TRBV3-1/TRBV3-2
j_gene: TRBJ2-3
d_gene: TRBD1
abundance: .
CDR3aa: CASSPRGTGTQYF
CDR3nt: TGTGCCAGCAGCCCCCGGGGGACAGGTACGCAGTATTTT

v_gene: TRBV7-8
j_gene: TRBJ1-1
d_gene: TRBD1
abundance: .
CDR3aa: CASSPRQGPTNTEAFF
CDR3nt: TGTGCCAGCAGCCCCAGACAGGGACCTACGAACACTGAAGCTTTCTTT

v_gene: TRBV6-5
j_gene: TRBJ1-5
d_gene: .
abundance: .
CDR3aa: CASSSRDGNQPQHF
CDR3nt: TGTGCCAGCAGTTCCAGGGATGGCAATCAGCCCCAGCATTTT

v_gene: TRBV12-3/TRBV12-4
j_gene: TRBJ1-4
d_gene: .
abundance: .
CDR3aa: CASGQQIQEKLFF
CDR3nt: TGTGCCAGCGGACAGCAAATACAGGAAAAACTGTTTTTT

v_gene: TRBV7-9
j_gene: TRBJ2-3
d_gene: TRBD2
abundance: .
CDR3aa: CASSLAAGGPTDTQYF
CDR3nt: TGTGCCAGCAGCTTAGCAGCGGGAGGACCCACAGATACGCAGTATTTT

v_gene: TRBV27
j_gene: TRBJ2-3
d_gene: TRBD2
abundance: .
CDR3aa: CASRALAGGLADTQYF
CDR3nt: TGTGCCAGCAGAGCCCTAGCGGGAGGTTTGGCAGATACGCAGTATTTT

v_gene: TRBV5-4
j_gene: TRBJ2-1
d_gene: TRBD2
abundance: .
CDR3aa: CASSLVAGEGNEQFF
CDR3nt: TGTGCCAGCAGCTTGGTAGCGGGAGAGGGAAATGAGCAGTTCTTC

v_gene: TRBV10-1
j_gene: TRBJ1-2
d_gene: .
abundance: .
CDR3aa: CASSESAQGYGYTF
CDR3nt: TGCGCCAGCAGTGAGTCGGCCCAGGGGTATGGCTACACCTTC

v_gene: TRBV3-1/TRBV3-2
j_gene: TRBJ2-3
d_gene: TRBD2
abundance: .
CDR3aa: CASSQNLEASGIYADTQYF
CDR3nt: TGTGCCAGCAGCCAAAACCTGGAGGCTAGCGGGATTTACGCAGATACGCAGTATTTT

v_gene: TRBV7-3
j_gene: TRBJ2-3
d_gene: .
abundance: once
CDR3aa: CASSLIPGTDTQYF
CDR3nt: TGTGCCAGCAGCTTAATCCCAGGGACAGATACGCAGTATTTT

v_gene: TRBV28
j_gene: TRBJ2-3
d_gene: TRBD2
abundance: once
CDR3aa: CASSSSGLAGGPDTQYF
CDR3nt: TGTGCCAGCAGTTCCTCCGGACTAGCGGGAGGGCCAGATACGCAGTATTTT

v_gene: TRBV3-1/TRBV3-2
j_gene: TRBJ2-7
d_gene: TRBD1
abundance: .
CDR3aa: CASSRRTGAGSYEQYF
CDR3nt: TGTGCCAGCAGCCGCCGGACAGGGGCGGGTTCCTACGAGCAGTACTTC

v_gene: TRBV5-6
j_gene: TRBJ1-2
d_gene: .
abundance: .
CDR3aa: CASSSTVYGYTF
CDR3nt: TGTGCCAGCAGCTCGACAGTTTATGGCTACACCTTC

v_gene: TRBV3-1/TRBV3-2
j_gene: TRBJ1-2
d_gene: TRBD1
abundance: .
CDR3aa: CASSFDRESSGYTF
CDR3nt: TGTGCCAGCAGCTTCGACAGGGAAAGCAGTGGCTACACCTTC

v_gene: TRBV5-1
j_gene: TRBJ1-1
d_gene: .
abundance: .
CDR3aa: CASSGPGHGSTEAFF
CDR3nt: TGCGCCAGCAGCGGACCGGGACACGGAAGCACTGAAGCTTTCTTT

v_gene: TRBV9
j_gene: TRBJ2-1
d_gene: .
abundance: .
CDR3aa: CASSVVGYNEQFF
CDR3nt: TGTGCCAGCAGCGTAGTCGGCTACAATGAGCAGTTCTTC

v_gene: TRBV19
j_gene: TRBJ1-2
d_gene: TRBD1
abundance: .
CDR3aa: CASSRGQGANGYTF
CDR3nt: TGTGCCAGTAGTAGGGGACAGGGGGCGAATGGCTACACCTTC

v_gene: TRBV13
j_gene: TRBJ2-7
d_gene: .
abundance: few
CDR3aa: CASSSPGLPYEQYF
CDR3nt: TGTGCCAGCAGCTCCCCGGGACTCCCCTACGAGCAGTACTTC

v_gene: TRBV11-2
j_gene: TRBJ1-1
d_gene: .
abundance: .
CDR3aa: CASSLDRQGYTEAFF
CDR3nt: TGTGCCAGCAGCTTAGATCGGCAGGGTTACACTGAAGCTTTCTTT

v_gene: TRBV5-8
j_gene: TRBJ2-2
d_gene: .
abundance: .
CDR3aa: CASSFARLPGTNTGELFF
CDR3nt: TGTGCCAGCAGCTTCGCTCGTTTACCGGGAACGAACACCGGGGAGCTGTTTTTT

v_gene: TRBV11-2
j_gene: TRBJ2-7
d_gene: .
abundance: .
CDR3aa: CASSLSGEYYEQYF
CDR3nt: TGTGCCAGCAGCTTATCGGGGGAGTACTACGAGCAGTACTTC